The 2 T cell receptor beta chains given below trace back to one sample, sequenced in a study of T cell responses to AZD1222 COVID-19 vaccine. Libraries were prepared by immunoSEQ multiplex PCR; TCRdb keeps only in-frame clonotypes and omits some of them. The sample yields about 120,000 clones, about 90% seen once. The sequenced sample was peripheral blood, obtained on day 0 of AZD1222 vaccination. These receptors came from an adult in good health.

This clone was detected only once. This sequence joins TRBV27 and TRBJ2-7; D unclear. The germline V gene encodes CDR1 MNHEY and CDR2 SMNVEV (reference sequence). Between the trimmed V and J ends, which lost 0 bases and 2 bases, there was a span of 11 bases. The CDR3 sequence is 15 residues long. The CDR3 region has the DNA TGTGCCAGCAGTTTATCGGACGCCTCGGCCTACGAGCAGTACTTC. It yields the protein CASSLSDASAYEQYF.

The chain joins TRBV7-2 to TRBJ1-1; D remains unclear. CDR1 and CDR2 (germline): SGHTA, FQGNSA. The CDR3 runs to 14 residues. The ends were cut back, 3 bases at V and 0 bases at J, with 8 bases in the middle. For the CDR3, the DNA is TGTGCCAGCAGCTTCCCTTTAATGAACACTGAAGCTTTCTTT. This codes for CASSFPLMNTEAFF.